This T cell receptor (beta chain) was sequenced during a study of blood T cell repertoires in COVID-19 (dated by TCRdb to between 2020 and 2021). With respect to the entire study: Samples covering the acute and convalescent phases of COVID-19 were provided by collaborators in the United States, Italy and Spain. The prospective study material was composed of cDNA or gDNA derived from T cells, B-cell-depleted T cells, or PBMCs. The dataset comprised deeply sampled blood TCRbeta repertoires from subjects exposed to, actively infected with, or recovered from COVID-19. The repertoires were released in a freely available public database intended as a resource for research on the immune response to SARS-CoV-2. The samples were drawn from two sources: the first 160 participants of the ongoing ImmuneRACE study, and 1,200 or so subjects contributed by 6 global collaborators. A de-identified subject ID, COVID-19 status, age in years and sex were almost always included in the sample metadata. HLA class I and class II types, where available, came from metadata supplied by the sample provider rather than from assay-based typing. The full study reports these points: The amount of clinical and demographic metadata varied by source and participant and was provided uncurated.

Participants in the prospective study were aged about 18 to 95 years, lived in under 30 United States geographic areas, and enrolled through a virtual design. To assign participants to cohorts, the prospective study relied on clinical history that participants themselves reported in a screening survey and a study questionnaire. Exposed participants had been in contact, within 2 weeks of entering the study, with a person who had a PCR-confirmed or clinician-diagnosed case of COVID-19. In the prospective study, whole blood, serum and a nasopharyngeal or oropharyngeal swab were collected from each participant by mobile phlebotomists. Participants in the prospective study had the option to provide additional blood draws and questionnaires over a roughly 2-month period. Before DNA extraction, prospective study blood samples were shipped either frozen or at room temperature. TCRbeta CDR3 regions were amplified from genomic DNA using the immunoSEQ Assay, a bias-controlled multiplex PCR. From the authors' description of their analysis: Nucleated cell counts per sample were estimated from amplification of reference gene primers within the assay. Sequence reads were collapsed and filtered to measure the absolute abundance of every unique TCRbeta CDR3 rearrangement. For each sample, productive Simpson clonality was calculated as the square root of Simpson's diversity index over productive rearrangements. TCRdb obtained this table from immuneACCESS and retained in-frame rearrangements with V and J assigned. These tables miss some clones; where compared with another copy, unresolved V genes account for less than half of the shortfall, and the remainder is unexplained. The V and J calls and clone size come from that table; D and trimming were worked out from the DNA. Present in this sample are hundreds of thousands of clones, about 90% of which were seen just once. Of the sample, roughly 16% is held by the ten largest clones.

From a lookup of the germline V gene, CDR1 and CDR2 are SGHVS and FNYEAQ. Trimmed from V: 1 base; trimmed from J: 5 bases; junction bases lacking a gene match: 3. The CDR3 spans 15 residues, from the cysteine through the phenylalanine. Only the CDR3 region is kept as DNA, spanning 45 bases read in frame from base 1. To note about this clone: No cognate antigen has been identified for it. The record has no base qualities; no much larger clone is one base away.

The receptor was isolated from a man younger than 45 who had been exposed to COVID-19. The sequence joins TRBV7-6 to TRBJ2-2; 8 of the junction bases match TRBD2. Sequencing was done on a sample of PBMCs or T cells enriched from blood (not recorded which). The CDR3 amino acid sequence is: CASSLVPGGTGELFF. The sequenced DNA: TGTGCCAGCAGCTTAGTTCCGGGGGGGACCGGGGAGCTGTTTTTT.